Below, one T cell receptor beta chain is given with its context. This entry is derived from a study of T cell changes during pregnancy in multiple sclerosis. Repertoires were generated with immunoSEQ multiplex PCR, while TCRdb's copy carries only in-frame clones and drops some. The data contain around 55,000 clones, 94% of them singletons. Germline CDR1 and CDR2: MDHEN and SYDVKM. The junction had 5 bases not matched to a gene; V was cut back by 5 bases and J by 1 base. The CDR3 consists of 15 residues. This TCR came from a female donor with multiple sclerosis, enrolled in a pregnancy study. The sequences come from CD8+ T cells from peripheral blood mononuclear cells, collected in the third trimester of pregnancy. The J gene is TRBJ2-5, the V gene TRBV28, with TRBD1 matching over 9 bases. The CDR3 loop reads CASSTDRGAQETQYF. CDR3 bases: TGTGCCAGCAGTACCGACAGGGGGGCCCAAGAGACCCAGTACTTC.